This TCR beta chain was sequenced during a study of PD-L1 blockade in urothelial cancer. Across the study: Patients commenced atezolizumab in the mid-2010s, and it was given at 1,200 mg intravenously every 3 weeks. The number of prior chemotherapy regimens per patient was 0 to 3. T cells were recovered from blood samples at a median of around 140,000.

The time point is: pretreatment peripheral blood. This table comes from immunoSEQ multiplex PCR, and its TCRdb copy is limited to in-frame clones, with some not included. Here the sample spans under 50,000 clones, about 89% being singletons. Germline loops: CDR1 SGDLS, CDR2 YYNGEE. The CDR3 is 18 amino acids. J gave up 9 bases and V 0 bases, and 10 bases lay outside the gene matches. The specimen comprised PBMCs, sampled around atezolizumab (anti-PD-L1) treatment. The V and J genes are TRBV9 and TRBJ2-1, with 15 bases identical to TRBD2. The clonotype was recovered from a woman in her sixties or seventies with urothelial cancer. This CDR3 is CASSVAPDGLAGGGEQFF. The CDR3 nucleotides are TGTGCCAGCAGCGTAGCCCCCGACGGACTAGCGGGAGGGGGTGAGCAGTTCTTC.